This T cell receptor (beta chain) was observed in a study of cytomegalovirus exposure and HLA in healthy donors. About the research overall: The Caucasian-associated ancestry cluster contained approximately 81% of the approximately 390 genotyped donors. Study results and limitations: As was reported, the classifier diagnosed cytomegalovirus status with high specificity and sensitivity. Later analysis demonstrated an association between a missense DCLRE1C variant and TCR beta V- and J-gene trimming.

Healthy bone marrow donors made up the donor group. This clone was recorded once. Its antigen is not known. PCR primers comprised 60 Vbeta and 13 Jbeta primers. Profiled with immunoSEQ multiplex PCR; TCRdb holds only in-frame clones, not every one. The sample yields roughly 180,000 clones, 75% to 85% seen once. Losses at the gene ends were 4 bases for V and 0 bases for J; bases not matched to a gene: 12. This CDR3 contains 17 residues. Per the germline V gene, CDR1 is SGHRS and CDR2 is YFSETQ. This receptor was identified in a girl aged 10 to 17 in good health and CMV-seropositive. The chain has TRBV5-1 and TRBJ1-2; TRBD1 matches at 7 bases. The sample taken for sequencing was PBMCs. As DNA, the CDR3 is TGCGCCAGCAGCAACCCCCTATGGACAGGCCCTAACTATGGCTACACCTTC. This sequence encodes CASSNPLWTGPNYGYTF.